Listed here are 19 T cell receptor beta chains from one sample, sequenced in a study of breast tumors, draining lymph nodes, adjacent tissues. TCRdb processed the multiplex PCR reads anew with MiXCR; each CDR3 protein has one entry. The table records over 20,000 distinct CDR3 sequences, approximately 32% of them present only once. The source material was breast tumor tissue. These receptor sequences come from a female donor with breast cancer. Some clones in this sample may be carry-over from other donors' samples.

V and J are TRBV30 and TRBJ2-5; a possible D gene is TRBD1 (6 bases). With 4 bases removed from V and 4 bases from J, the gap between germline ends came to 16 bases. Germline CDR1 GTSNPN, CDR2 SVGIG (reference sequence). The CDR3 sequence is 14 residues long. CDR3 DNA: TGTGCCTGGAAGCGGACAGCTAATGGAGAGACCCAGTACTTC. It is translated as CAWKRTANGETQYF.

This clonotype was detected ten times or more. This chain connects TRBV2 to TRBJ1-4; D remains ambiguous. The CDR3 length is 15 residues. Trimming left V 3 bases short and J 5 bases short, with 13 bases between. Per germline, CDR1 SNHLY and CDR2 FYNNEI. CDR3 in amino acids: CASSDNLGGNEKLFF. The CDR3 coding sequence is TGTGCCAGCAGTGATAACCTTGGAGGGAATGAAAAACTGTTTTTT.

The genes are TRBV7-2 and TRBJ2-3, with TRBD2 identical over 10 bases. There are 15 residues in the CDR3. Unmatched junction bases numbered 4, after V lost 1 base and J lost 6 bases. The V gene's germline CDR1 is SGHTA and CDR2 FQGNSA. The CDR3 reads CASSLVAGGVDTQYF. In DNA form, the CDR3 reads TGTGCCAGCAGCTTAGTAGCGGGGGGTGTTGATACGCAGTATTTT. The full variable domain, in which reference TRBV7-2 and TRBJ2-3 provide the parts outside the CDR3, is GAGVSQSPSNKVTEKGKDVELRCDPISGHTALYWYRQSLGQGLEFLIYFQGNSAPDKSGLPSDRFSAERTGGSVSTLTIQRTQQEDSAVYLCASSLVAGGVDTQYFGPGTRLTVL.

CDR3 sequence reads: CASSHRQGAAYEQYF. As DNA, the CDR3 is TGTGCCAGCAGCCACCGACAGGGGGCAGCCTACGAGCAGTACTTC. This chain joins TRBV7-2 and TRBJ2-7; TRBD1 agrees at 10 bases. V gave up 5 bases and J gave up 2 bases; unmatched junction bases: 6. The CDR3 contains 15 residues. Germline V CDR1 and CDR2: SGHTA, FQGNSA.

V gene TRBV24-1 combines with J gene TRBJ2-2; 7 nucleotides agree with TRBD1. V lost 4 bases, J lost 4 bases, and 2 bases stayed unmatched. Germline lookup yields CDR1 KGHDR and CDR2 SFDVKD. CDR3 size: 14 residues. CDR3 DNA sequence: TGTGCCACCAGTGACCCAGGGGGCACCGGGGAGCTGTTTTTT. It specifies CATSDPGGTGELFF.

By proportion, this clonotype is medium-sized. V and J are TRBV7-2 and TRBJ2-5; 10 bases align to TRBD2. The CDR3 has 17 residues. Trimming cost V 1 base and J 0 bases; bases outside gene matches: 5. Germline CDR1 reads SGHTA; CDR2 reads FQGNSA. Written as DNA, the CDR3 is TGTGCCAGCAGCTTAGTAGGAGCGGGAGGGTACCAAGAGACCCAGTACTTC. This gives the protein CASSLVGAGGYQETQYF.

This clonotype was recorded at least ten times. This rearrangement joins TRBV30 to TRBJ1-2; possibly TRBD1 for D (6 bases). The V gene's germline CDR1 is GTSNPN and CDR2 SVGIG (reference sequence). Trimming pared 3 bases from V and 4 bases from J, leaving 18 bases between. The CDR3 consists of 15 residues. CDR3 in amino acids: CAWSFSRGVSYGYTF. The CDR3 DNA reads TGTGCCTGGAGCTTTTCTAGGGGGGTTTCCTATGGCTACACCTTC.

The sample holds many counts of this clonotype. The V call is TRBV20-1, the J call TRBJ2-2, with TRBD1 matching over 10 bases. This CDR3 comprises 15 residues. The trim removed 5 bases at V and 5 bases at J, leaving 8 bases unmatched. Germline V CDR1 and CDR2: DFQATT, SNEGSKA (reference sequence). The CDR3 loop is CSAGPGQGRTGELFF. As DNA, the CDR3 is TGCAGTGCTGGTCCGGGACAGGGGAGGACCGGGGAGCTGTTTTTT.

The rearrangement links TRBV9 to TRBJ2-4; D remains ambiguous. The germline V gene encodes CDR1 SGDLS and CDR2 YYNGEE. CDR3 length equals 13 residues. Deletions cut 2 bases from V and 8 bases from J, with 11 bases between. The CDR3 DNA reads TGTGCCAGCAGCGTGCAGGATGGGGACATTCAGTACTTC. Protein sequence: CASSVQDGDIQYF.

The CDR3 DNA follows: TGTGCCAGCAGCTTGGTAGGGACAGACTATGGCTACACCTTC. It yields the protein CASSLVGTDYGYTF. The rearrangement joins TRBV7-9 to TRBJ1-2, with 7 positions matching TRBD1. CDR1 is SEHNR, CDR2 FQNEAQ, per germline (reference sequence). CDR3 length: 14 amino acids. The J segment lost 3 bases and the V segment lost 3 bases, leaving 4 bases of the junction unmatched.

This clonotype has a count of ten or more. The junction departs from the called germline gene at one end, perhaps through a read error. The chain has TRBV19 and TRBJ1-5; weak D call: TRBD1 (5 bases). Germline-derived CDR1 and CDR2 are LNHDA and SQIVND (reference sequence). The CDR3 is 17 amino acids. CDR3 protein: CASSIALGLSSYQPQHF. The CDR3 DNA sequence: TGTGCCAGTAGTATAGCCTTGGGACTCAGTAGCTATCAGCCCCAGCATTTT. The variable domain in full, with the rest retrieved from reference TRBV19 and TRBJ1-5, is DGGITQSPKYLFRKEGQNVTLSCEQNLNHDAMYWYRQDPGQGLRLIYYSQIVNDFQKGDIAEGYSVSREKKESFPLTVTSAQKNPTAFYLCASSIALGLSSYQPQHFGDGTRLSIL.

Only a few counts were recorded for this clonotype. The V gene is TRBV4-3, the J gene TRBJ2-7; TRBD2 matches 10 bases. Germline assignment: CDR1 LGHNA and CDR2 YSLEER. CDR3 size: 15 residues. J was trimmed by 4 bases and V by 0 bases; bases with no gene match: 3. The CDR3 here is CASSQDLAGVYEQYF. The DNA for the CDR3 is TGCGCCAGCAGCCAAGACCTAGCGGGGGTATACGAGCAGTACTTC.

This clonotype occurred many times. The chain recombines TRBV4-3 with TRBJ2-5, with 13 positions matching TRBD2. Trimming removed 1 base from V and 5 bases from J; junction bases left unmatched: 4. The CDR3 is 16 residues long. Looked up from germline, CDR1 is LGHNA and CDR2 is YSLEER. This chain's CDR3 is CASSQGLAGGVETQYF. The CDR3 DNA follows: TGCGCCAGCAGCCAAGGACTAGCGGGAGGTGTGGAGACCCAGTACTTC.

This clonotype has at least ten counts. The chain joins TRBV4-1 to TRBJ2-7; D not resolved. Germline-derived CDR1 and CDR2 are MGHRA and YSYEKL. CDR3 length equals 13 residues. V shed 1 base and J shed 3 bases, with 7 bases lying between them. The CDR3 sequence is CASSQVADYEQYF. CDR3 in DNA: TGCGCCAGCAGCCAAGTAGCAGACTACGAGCAGTACTTC.

This clonotype is classed as medium-sized. This chain links TRBV7-2 with TRBJ2-1, with 11 bases matching TRBD2. The CDR3 extends over 15 amino acids. V was clipped by 2 bases and J by 5 bases; unmatched bases: 2. From germline, CDR1 is SGHTA and CDR2 FQGNSA. CDR3 coding DNA: TGTGCCAGCAGCTTACGACTAGCGGGAAACAATGAGCAGTTCTTC. It codes for CASSLRLAGNNEQFF.

This clonotype was picked up many times. The genes are TRBV9 and TRBJ1-2, with D maybe TRBD1 (5 bases). The CDR3 is made up of 15 amino acids. The germline gives CDR1 SGDLS, CDR2 YYNGEE. The ends were cut back, 0 bases at V and 4 bases at J, with 13 bases in the middle. CDR3 in amino acids: CASSVGRGLIYGYTF. Written as DNA, the CDR3 is TGTGCCAGCAGCGTAGGGAGGGGCCTCATCTATGGCTACACCTTC.

In its sample, this clonotype was seen many times. J is TRBJ2-1 and V is TRBV28; 10 positions agree with TRBD2. This CDR3 is built from 15 residues. Germline values: CDR1 MDHEN, CDR2 SYDVKM. V trimming: 3 bases; J trimming: 6 bases; junction bases outside the gene matches: 5. CDR3 region: CASSFASGRSNEQFF. The CDR3 DNA reads TGTGCCAGCAGTTTTGCTAGCGGGAGAAGCAATGAGCAGTTCTTC.

V gene TRBV7-8 combines with J gene TRBJ2-7; D is unclear. The CDR3 is 12 residues long. Germline V CDR1 and CDR2: SGHVS, FQNEAQ. Trimming took off 5 bases at V and 3 bases at J, with 8 bases between the two ends. The CDR3 sequence: CASSIGVYEQYF. Here the CDR3 DNA reads TGTGCCAGCAGCATTGGGGTCTACGAGCAGTACTTC.

This clonotype qualifies as medium-sized (0.01 to 0.1%). The chain is built from TRBV7-3 and TRBJ2-2; 8 positions match TRBD1. The length of the CDR3 is 15 residues. J gave up 4 bases and V 5 bases, and 6 bases lay outside the gene matches. From germline, CDR1 is SGHTA and CDR2 FQGTGA. CDR3 in amino acids: CASSTTGAGTGELFF. CDR3 in DNA: TGTGCCAGCAGCACGACAGGGGCGGGCACCGGGGAGCTGTTTTTT. The entire variable domain, with the rest obtained from reference TRBV7-3 and TRBJ2-2, is as follows: GAGVSQTPSNKVTEKGKYVELRCDPISGHTALYWYRQSLGQGPEFLIYFQGTGAADDSGLPNDRFFAVRPEGSVSTLKIQRTERGDSAVYLCASSTTGAGTGELFFGEGSRLTVL.